This TCR beta chain was identified in a study of neurological immune-mediated disorders. Broader study findings: The absence of shared CDR3 amino acid sequences among expanded clones across subjects suggests private repertoires in all groups. While HTLV-1-associated myelopathy showed the greatest TCR clonal expansion, multiple sclerosis showed the least, falling below healthy controls.

Time point indicated: longitudinal time-point 1 (baseline). The CDR3 runs to 15 residues. J gave up 1 base and V 9 bases, and 10 bases lay outside the gene matches. This clonotype has ten or more counts. Its antigen remains unidentified. The authors obtained over 200 million TCR-beta sequences from 15-18 subjects per sequencing run. A single record per CDR3 protein comes from TCRdb applying MiXCR to the 5' RACE reads. The sample consists of tens of thousands of distinct CDR3 sequences, roughly 10% of them appearing once. The sample consisted of PBMCs. The chain joins TRBV12-3 or TRBV12-4 to TRBJ2-3; TRBD2 aligns across 7 bases. This receptor was obtained from a man in his thirties or forties in good health. The CDR3 coding sequence is TGTGCCAGTGTGGGAGGGGAGTGGGGCACAGATACGCAGTATTTT. It yields the protein CASVGGEWGTDTQYF.